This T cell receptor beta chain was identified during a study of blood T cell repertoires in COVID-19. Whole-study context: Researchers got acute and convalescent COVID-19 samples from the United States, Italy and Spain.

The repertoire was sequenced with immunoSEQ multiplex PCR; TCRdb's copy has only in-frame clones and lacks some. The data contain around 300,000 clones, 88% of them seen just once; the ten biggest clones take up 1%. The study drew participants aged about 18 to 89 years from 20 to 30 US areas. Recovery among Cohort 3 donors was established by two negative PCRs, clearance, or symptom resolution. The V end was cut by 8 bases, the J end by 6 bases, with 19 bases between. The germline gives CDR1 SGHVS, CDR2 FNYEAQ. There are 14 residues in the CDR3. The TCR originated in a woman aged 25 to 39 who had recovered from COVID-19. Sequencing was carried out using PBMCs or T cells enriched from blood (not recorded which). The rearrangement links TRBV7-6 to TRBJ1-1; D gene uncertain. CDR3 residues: CASLSTTVPSEAFF. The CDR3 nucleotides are TGTGCCAGCTTATCGACAACCGTTCCCTCTGAAGCTTTCTTT.